This T cell receptor (beta chain) comes out of a study of human T cells and chemical hapten exposure. TCRdb reanalysed the RACE reads using MiXCR and keeps one entry per CDR3 protein. The top ten clones hold approximately 8.9% of a sample with around 340,000 distinct CDR3 sequences, about 7% of them seen once. Described time point: patch test 1, 2 weeks after DPC sensitization. Treatment meaning: therapeutic diphenylcyclopropenone sensitization with weekly scalp DPC. The starting material was whole blood, obtained in connection with sensitization to the hapten diphenylcyclopropenone (DPC). The source of this sequence is a woman younger than 35 with alopecia areata. Some clones in this sample may be carry-over from other donors' samples.

The CDR3 loop reads CASSMGQGWIGKLFF. The CDR3, as DNA: TGTGCCAGCAGTATGGGACAGGGGTGGATCGGAAAACTGTTTTTT. The V call is TRBV12-3 or TRBV12-4, the J call TRBJ1-4; 10 bases are a match to TRBD1. J gave up 10 bases and V 5 bases, and 10 bases lay outside the gene matches. The CDR3 spans 15 residues.